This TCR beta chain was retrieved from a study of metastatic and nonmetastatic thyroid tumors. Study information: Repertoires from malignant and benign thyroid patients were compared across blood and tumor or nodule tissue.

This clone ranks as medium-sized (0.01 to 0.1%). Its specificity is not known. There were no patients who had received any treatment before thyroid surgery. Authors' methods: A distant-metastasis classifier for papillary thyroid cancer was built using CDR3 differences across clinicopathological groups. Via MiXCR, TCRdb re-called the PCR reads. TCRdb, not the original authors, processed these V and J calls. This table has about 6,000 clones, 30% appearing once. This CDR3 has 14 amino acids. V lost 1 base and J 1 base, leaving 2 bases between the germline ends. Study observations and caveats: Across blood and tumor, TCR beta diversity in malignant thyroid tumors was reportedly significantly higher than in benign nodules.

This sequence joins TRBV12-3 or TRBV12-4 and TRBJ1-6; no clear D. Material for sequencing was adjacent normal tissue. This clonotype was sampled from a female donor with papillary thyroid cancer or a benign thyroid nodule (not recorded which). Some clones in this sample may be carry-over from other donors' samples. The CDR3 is CASSLGSYNSPLHF. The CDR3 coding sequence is TGTGCCAGCAGTTTAGGGTCCTATAATTCACCCCTCCACTTT.